This T cell receptor beta chain was identified in a study of cytotoxic CD8 clonotypes in ibrutinib-treated CLL. Across the study: The average sample held roughly 250,000 productive templates and almost 95,000 productive rearrangements.

Per germline, CDR1 SGHAT and CDR2 FQNNGV. The ends were cut back, 2 bases at V and 7 bases at J, with 14 bases in the middle. This CDR3 has 15 residues. Frozen PBMC stocks contributed around 1.8 micrograms of genomic DNA to the TCR beta libraries. Targeted sequencing depth ranged from 1 in 200,000 to 1 in 1 million T cells. Profiled with immunoSEQ multiplex PCR; TCRdb holds only in-frame clones, not every one. The table has over 250,000 clones, approximately 79% seen once. Sequenced material: PBMCs, taken at disease progression, from a patient treated with ibrutinib. This clonotype originated in a human donor with chronic lymphocytic leukemia. The genes are TRBV11-2 and TRBJ2-2, with D possibly being TRBD1 (5 bases). CDR3: CASSLFLGVVGELFF. CDR3 sequence (DNA): TGTGCCAGCAGCTTATTTTTAGGGGTGGTCGGGGAGCTGTTTTTT.